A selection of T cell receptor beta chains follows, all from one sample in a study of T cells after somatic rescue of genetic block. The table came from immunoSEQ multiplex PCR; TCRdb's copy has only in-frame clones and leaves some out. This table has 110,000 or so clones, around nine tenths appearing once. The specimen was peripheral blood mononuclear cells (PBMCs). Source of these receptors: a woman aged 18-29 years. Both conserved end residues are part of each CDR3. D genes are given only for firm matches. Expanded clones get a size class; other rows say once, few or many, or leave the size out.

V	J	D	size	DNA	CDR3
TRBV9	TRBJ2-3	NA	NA	TGTGCCAGCAGCCCCTTGACCCCGAAGGCGGATACGCAGTATTTT	CASSPLTPKADTQYF
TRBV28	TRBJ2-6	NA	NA	TGTGCCAGCAGGCCCAGGGGCTCTGGGGCCAACGTCCTGACTTTC	CASRPRGSGANVLTF
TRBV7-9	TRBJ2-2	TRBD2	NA	TGTGCCAGCAGCTTAGCCCTAGCGGGGGCCGGGGAGCTGTTTTTT	CASSLALAGAGELFF
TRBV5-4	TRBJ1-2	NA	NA	TGTGCCAGCAGCCCGGGACAACCGGGGGACTATGGCTACACCTTC	CASSPGQPGDYGYTF
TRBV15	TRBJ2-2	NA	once	TGTGCCACCATGACAGGACTCACCGGGGAGCTGTTTTTT	CATMTGLTGELFF
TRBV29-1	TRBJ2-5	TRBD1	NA	TGCAGCGTCCAGACAGGGGTTGGTGAGACCCAGTACTTC	CSVQTGVGETQYF
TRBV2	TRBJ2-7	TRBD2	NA	TGTGCCAGCAGTGGTCTAGCGGGGGGACTCACGACCCACTCCTACGAGCAGTACTTC	CASSGLAGGLTTHSYEQYF
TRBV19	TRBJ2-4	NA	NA	TGTGCCAGTAGTATGGACCATGGGATCGACATTCAGTACTTC	CASSMDHGIDIQYF
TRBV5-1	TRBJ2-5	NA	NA	TGCGCCAGCAGCCGAGGACAGCTAGAAGAGACCCAGTACTTC	CASSRGQLEETQYF
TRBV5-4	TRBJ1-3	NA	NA	TGTGCCAGCGCAGTCTGGCAGGGTACTGGCTCTGGAAACACCATATATTTT	CASAVWQGTGSGNTIYF
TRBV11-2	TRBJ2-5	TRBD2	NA	TGTGCCAGCAGCACGGGACTAAAAGAGACCCAGTACTTC	CASSTGLKETQYF
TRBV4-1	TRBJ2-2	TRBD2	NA	TGCGCCAGCAGCAGTCCCGGGACTAGCGGGGCCGGGGAGCTGTTTTTT	CASSSPGTSGAGELFF
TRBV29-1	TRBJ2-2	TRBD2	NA	TGCAGCGTTGAAGATCGAGACAGCGGGGGCCCCTTCGGGGAGCTGTTTTTT	CSVEDRDSGGPFGELFF
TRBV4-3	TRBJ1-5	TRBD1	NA	TGCGCCAGCAGCCAGTATCGGACAGGGCGCAATCAGCCCCAGCATTTT	CASSQYRTGRNQPQHF
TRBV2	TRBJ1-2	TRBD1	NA	TGTGCCAGCAGAAACCAATGGACAGGGTTGCCGAACTATGGCTACACCTTC	CASRNQWTGLPNYGYTF
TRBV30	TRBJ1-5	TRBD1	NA	TGTGCCTGGAGTGGAGGGACAGCAGAGGATCAGCCCCAGCATTTT	CAWSGGTAEDQPQHF
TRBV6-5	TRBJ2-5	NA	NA	TGTGCCAGCACCCAGGGGTTTGGTCGGTTAGAGACCCAGTACTTC	CASTQGFGRLETQYF
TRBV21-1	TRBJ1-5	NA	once	TGTGCCAGCAGCCCACAAGGGTGGTGGCAGTCTTATAGCAATCAGCCCCAGCATTTT	CASSPQGWWQSYSNQPQHF
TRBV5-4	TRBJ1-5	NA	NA	TGTGCCAGCAGCTTGATCCCGGGAGTTGGCAATCAGCCCCAGCATTTT	CASSLIPGVGNQPQHF
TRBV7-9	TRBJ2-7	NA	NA	TGTGCCAGCAGCTCGGGACATCCAGAGCAGTACTTC	CASSSGHPEQYF
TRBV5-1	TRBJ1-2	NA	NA	TGCGCCGCCCGGCCAGGCGACAACTATGGCTACACCTTC	CAARPGDNYGYTF
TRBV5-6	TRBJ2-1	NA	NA	TGTGCCAGCAGCTTGGTAGAGCGTAGGTACAATGAGCAGTTCTTC	CASSLVERRYNEQFF
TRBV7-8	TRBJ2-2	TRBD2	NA	TGTGCCAGCAGCTTTGAAGGGACTAGCGGTTCCCTTTCGAACACCGGGGAGCTGTTTTTT	CASSFEGTSGSLSNTGELFF
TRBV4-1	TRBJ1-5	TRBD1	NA	TGCGCCAGCAGCCAGGATGACAGGGCCGTTCAGCCCCAGCATTTT	CASSQDDRAVQPQHF
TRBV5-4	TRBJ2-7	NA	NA	TGTGCCAGCAGCTTGGCCGACGAGCAGTACTTC	CASSLADEQYF
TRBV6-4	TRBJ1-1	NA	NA	TGTGCCAGCAGTAGGGGCAAGGGGAGGACTGAAGCTTTCTTT	CASSRGKGRTEAFF
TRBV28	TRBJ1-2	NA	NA	TGTGCCAGCAGTTCGCCCGGGAGCTCTTATGGCTACACCTTC	CASSSPGSSYGYTF
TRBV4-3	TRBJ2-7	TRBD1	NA	TGCGCCAGCAGCCACGACAGGGGCCCCCTAGGAGAGCAGTACTTC	CASSHDRGPLGEQYF
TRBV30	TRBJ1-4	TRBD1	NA	TGTGCCTGGAGTGTACAGGGGGGACAGGGGTTTGAAAAACTGTTTTTT	CAWSVQGGQGFEKLFF
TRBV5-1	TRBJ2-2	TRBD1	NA	TGCGCCAGCAGCTTGGTGGGACAGGGTCTCGGCGGGGAGCTGTTTTTT	CASSLVGQGLGGELFF
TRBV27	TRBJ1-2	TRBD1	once	TGTGCCAGCAGTTTCTCACTGGGACAGGCCAGCTATGGCTACACCTTC	CASSFSLGQASYGYTF
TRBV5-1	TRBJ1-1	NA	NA	TGCGCCAGCAGCCAACAGGTGATGGCGAACACTGAAGCTTTCTTT	CASSQQVMANTEAFF
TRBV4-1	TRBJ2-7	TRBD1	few	TGCGCCAGCAGCCACCCGGACAGGCTTTCCTACGAGCAGTACTTC	CASSHPDRLSYEQYF
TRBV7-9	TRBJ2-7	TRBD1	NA	TGTGCCAGCAGCCGCTTTCCCGGGACAGTCTCCTCCTACGAGCAGTACTTC	CASSRFPGTVSSYEQYF
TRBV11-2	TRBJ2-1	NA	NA	TGTGCCAGCAGCCCCCGGCCCTACAATGAGCAGTTCTTC	CASSPRPYNEQFF
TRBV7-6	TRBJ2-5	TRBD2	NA	TGTGCCAGCAGGCTAGCGGGGGAAGAGACCCAGTACTTC	CASRLAGEETQYF
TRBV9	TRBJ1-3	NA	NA	TGTGCCAGCAGCGTTGGGGTGGAGCAGGGCAGTGGAAACACCATATATTTT	CASSVGVEQGSGNTIYF
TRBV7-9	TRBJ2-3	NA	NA	TGTGCCAGCAGCCCGGGGCAGGAGAGCACAGATACGCAGTATTTT	CASSPGQESTDTQYF
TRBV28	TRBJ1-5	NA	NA	TGTGCCAGCAGGCAGACGGACAGATATCAGCCCCAGCATTTT	CASRQTDRYQPQHF
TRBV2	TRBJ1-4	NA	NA	TGTGCCAGCATCCTGGGGGTAGTTTCAACTAATGAAAAACTGTTTTTT	CASILGVVSTNEKLFF
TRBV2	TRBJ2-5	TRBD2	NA	TGTACCTCATCCACGAGCGGGGGGGCCGGAGAGACCCAGTACTTC	CTSSTSGGAGETQYF
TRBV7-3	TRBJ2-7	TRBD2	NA	TGTGCCAGCAGCAGAGGGGGTGGGACTAGTAAATTCATCGGTGAGCAGTACTTC	CASSRGGGTSKFIGEQYF
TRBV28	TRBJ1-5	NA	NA	TGTGCCAGCAGTTTCTGGGGGCAGGGGCAGCCCCAGCATTTT	CASSFWGQGQPQHF
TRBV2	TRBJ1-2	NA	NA	TGTGCCAGCAGTGTGTCCCTTGACTATGGCTACACCTTC	CASSVSLDYGYTF
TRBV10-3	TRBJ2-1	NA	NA	TGTGCCATCTTAAGTTCAGCGAGCTCCTACAATGAGCAGTTCTTC	CAILSSASSYNEQFF
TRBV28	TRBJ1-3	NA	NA	TGTGCCAGCTACTCCTCCTCTGGAAACACCATATATTTT	CASYSSSGNTIYF
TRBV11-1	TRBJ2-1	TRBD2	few	TGTGCCAGCAGCACTTCTAGCGGTCGGGGGAATGAGCAGTTCTTC	CASSTSSGRGNEQFF
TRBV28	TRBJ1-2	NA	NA	TGTGCCAGCATTTCCCGACAGGACCCCTTCTATGGCTACACCTTC	CASISRQDPFYGYTF
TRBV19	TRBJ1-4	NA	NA	TGTGCCAGTACCCAAACCGGGGAAAAACTGTTTTTT	CASTQTGEKLFF
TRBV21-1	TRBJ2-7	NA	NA	TGTGCCAGCACCTTTGACCGGGACAGGGGTTACGAGCAGTACTTC	CASTFDRDRGYEQYF
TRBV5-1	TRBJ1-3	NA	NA	TGCGCCAGCAGCTTTAAAGGGGCCCATCCTGGAAACACCATATATTTT	CASSFKGAHPGNTIYF
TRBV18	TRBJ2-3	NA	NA	TGTGCCAGCTCACCCCCATCGGGGGATGTCACAGATACGCAGTATTTT	CASSPPSGDVTDTQYF
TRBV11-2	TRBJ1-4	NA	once	TGTGCCAGCAGCCGTGTGCTCTTTGAAAAACTGTTTTTT	CASSRVLFEKLFF
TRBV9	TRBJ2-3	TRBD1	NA	TGTGCCAGCACCCGGGACAGGGGAACGGATACGCAGTATTTT	CASTRDRGTDTQYF
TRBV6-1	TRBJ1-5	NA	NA	TGTGCCAGCAGAGTAGAACATCGACAGCCCCAGCATTTT	CASRVEHRQPQHF
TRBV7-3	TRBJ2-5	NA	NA	TGTGCCAGCAGCTTCGGCAGCCAAGAGACCCAGTACTTC	CASSFGSQETQYF
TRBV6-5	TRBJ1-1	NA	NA	TGTGCCAGCAGTTACTCATCAGGGGCTATGAACACTGAAGCTTTCTTT	CASSYSSGAMNTEAFF
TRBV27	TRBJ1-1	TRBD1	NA	TGTGCCAGCAGTTTTCAGGACAGGGTTGGCACTGAAGCTTTCTTT	CASSFQDRVGTEAFF
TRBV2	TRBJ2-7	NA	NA	TGTGCCAGCAGGACTGTTAGCTCCTACGAGCAGTACTTC	CASRTVSSYEQYF